This entry features one T cell receptor (beta chain) sequence. In its sample, this clonotype was seen many times. Its antigen has not been determined. The sample holds no much larger clone one base away, and base qualities are not on file. The data stem from a study of neurological immune-mediated disorders (dated by TCRdb to about 2019). With respect to the entire study: Of the approximately 34 multiple sclerosis patients, some 30 had relapsing-remitting MS and 3 had secondary progressive MS. The study compared peripheral blood TCR-beta repertoires of HTLV-I-associated myelopathy (HAM/TSP) patients, multiple sclerosis patients and healthy controls using UMI-based sequencing. The roughly 110 TCR-beta libraries included longitudinal samples, technical triplicates and paired sorted CD4+ and CD8+ T-cell subsets alongside PBMC samples. The cohort was made up of 68 subjects, consisting of some 15 HAM/TSP patients, around 35 multiple sclerosis patients and 20 healthy controls.

CDR1 and CDR2 are drawn from the germline V gene (reference sequence): DFQATT, SNEGSKA. V is reduced by 5 bases and J by 3 bases, leaving a spacing of 18 bases between them. The CDR3 goes from the cysteine to the phenylalanine over 15 residues. This entry keeps only the CDR3 DNA: 45 bases, framed from base 1. Beyond this particular receptor, the publication reports: The MS cluster was not associated with any clinical or MRI features, and the authors stated that larger cohorts are needed. Repertoires from 18 of 34 MS patients were grouped by phylogenetic analysis into a cluster of related CDR3 sequences, suggesting a possible repertoire-level signature. Across subjects, expanded clones never shared an identical CDR3 amino acid sequence, which suggests that the TCR-beta repertoires in every group were private. TCR clonal expansion was highest in HAM/TSP patients and lowest in MS patients, with MS patients falling below even healthy controls.

For the unsorted PBMC libraries, 2 million PBMCs were stored in RNAlater at -80 degrees C until RNA extraction and were used to generate the libraries. The multiple sclerosis patients were enrolled in a US clinical protocol that evaluated disease progression with magnetic resonance imaging. PBMCs were separated from peripheral blood using Ficoll-Hypaque density gradient centrifugation and then cryopreserved in liquid nitrogen. cDNA synthesis used template-switch 5'RACE with a primer carrying a 10-nucleotide random unique molecular identifier tagging each TCR transcript. Each sequencing run produced over 190 million TCR-beta sequences covering 15-18 subjects. The RNeasy kit was used to extract total RNA. TCR-beta VDJ regions were amplified with primers for the TCR constant region and the 5'RACE anchor, using the KAPA Real-time Library Amplification kit. A first PCR added sample indexes and Illumina adaptors, and a second PCR then raised library yield. The roughly 650 bp TCR product was size-selected on a 2% E-gel SizeSelection system after Ampure bead purification. Before pooling, library quality was checked on a Bioanalyzer, concentration was measured with Qubit, and libraries were quantified with the Kapa Library Quantification kit. An Illumina HiSeq 2500 was used to sequence the libraries paired-end at 2 x 150 bp. To increase sequence diversity, about 25-31% phiX was spiked into each library pool. Processing in the source paper ran as follows. The quality-filtered reads were processed with the UMI-based MiGEC pipeline, whose error correction step removed more than 80% of the raw TCR sequences. VDJ genes were aligned to IMGT germline references, and each clonotype was defined by a unique CDR3 amino acid sequence together with V-J genes. Clonal expansion, Shannon diversity and CDR3 relatedness (CalcPairwiseDistances, ClusterSamples) were evaluated with VDJtools, and phylogenetic trees were built with CLCbio workbench. Expanded clones were defined as having at least 8 unique UMIs, based on coefficient-of-variation modelling across technical triplicates. The public reads were quality trimmed at Q25 with fastp and then assembled into clones with MiXCR by TCRdb, keeping productive beta chains. Duplicate CDR3 protein sequences are folded into a single record with the most common DNA and genes. It is TCRdb's table, rather than the study itself, that gives the V and J calls and clone size. The sample has more than 60,000 distinct CDR3 sequences on record, approximately 3.7% of them singletons. The ten biggest clones cover more than 2% of the sample.

The sample comprised PBMCs. This receptor chain uses TRBV20-1 and TRBJ2-3; the D segment could be TRBD2, given 6 matching bases. The clonotype comes from a woman in her 50s with multiple sclerosis. For the CDR3, the sequence is CSAQAPPGGTDTQYF. The sequenced DNA is TGCAGTGCTCAGGCCCCGCCTGGGGGGACAGATACGCAGTATTTT.